There are a few counts of the clone carrying this T cell receptor beta chain. Sequencing was performed with immunoSEQ multiplex PCR; in TCRdb, only in-frame clones are kept and a portion is missing. The repertoire holds 70,000 to 100,000 clones, with roughly 80% as singletons. The data are from a study of blood T cell repertoires in COVID-19. This CDR3 comprises 17 residues. With 1 base clipped from V and 9 bases from J, the junction kept 10 bases outside the gene matches. From germline, CDR1 is KGHSH and CDR2 LQKENI. This sequence originates from a human donor in a cohort sampled during active COVID-19. Sequencing used peripheral blood. The genes are TRBV18 and TRBJ2-4, with 12 bases that match TRBD2. The CDR3 is CASSPRELAGGPGIQYF. CDR3 sequence (DNA): TGTGCCAGCTCACCACGAGAGCTAGCGGGAGGGCCAGGCATTCAGTACTTC.